These 13 T cell receptor beta chains share one sample of origin, sequenced in a study of shared clonotypes between healthy human individuals. Libraries were prepared by immunoSEQ multiplex PCR; TCRdb keeps only in-frame clonotypes and omits some of them. The sample yields about 770,000 clones, just under 75% seen once. The sample taken for sequencing was memory CD4+ T cells sorted from blood. Subset in this sample: CD45RA-negative fraction. The receptors shown here come from a woman aged 25 to 39 in good health.

The chain couples TRBV7-9 to TRBJ2-7, with 8 bases that match TRBD2. Germline lookup yields CDR1 SEHNR and CDR2 FQNEAQ (reference sequence). This CDR3 is built from 13 residues. With 7 bases clipped from V and 2 bases from J, the junction kept 4 bases outside the gene matches. The CDR3 here is CASTNSGTYEQYF. The CDR3 DNA reads TGTGCCAGCACTAATAGCGGGACCTACGAGCAGTACTTC.

On this clone itself: This may come from a read error, since a much larger clone is one base off. The sample carries other DNA sequences with the same CDR3. The rearrangement uses TRBV7-6 and TRBJ1-1; D is unclear. Germline V gives CDR1 SGHVS, CDR2 FNYEAQ. V dropped 5 bases and J dropped 3 bases, with 10 bases sitting between them. The CDR3 length is 13 residues. As DNA, the CDR3 is TGTGCCAGCAGCCCGCAAAGGGACACTGAAGCTTTCTTT. This gives the protein CASSPQRDTEAFF.

J is TRBJ1-1 and V is TRBV5-6; tentative D call: TRBD1 (5 bases). CDR1 is SGHDT and CDR2 is YYEEEE in the germline V gene. Trimming removed 7 bases at V and 7 bases at J, with 23 bases between. The CDR3 is 15 residues long. The CDR3 here is CASALGAWESHEAFF. The CDR3 DNA reads TGTGCCAGCGCACTCGGGGCCTGGGAGAGCCATGAAGCTTTCTTT.

Worth noting for this clone: Other DNA sequences in the sample encode the same CDR3. The V gene is TRBV28, the J gene TRBJ1-3; D remains ambiguous. Trimming cost V 6 bases and J 4 bases, with 1 base left between them. CDR1 is MDHEN, CDR2 SYDVKM, per germline. The CDR3 runs to 10 residues. CDR3: CASRGNTIYF. CDR3 coding DNA: TGTGCCAGCAGGGGAAACACCATATATTTT.

This chain joins TRBV6-1 and TRBJ2-7; weak D call: TRBD1 (6 bases). Germline CDR1 reads MNHNS; CDR2 reads SASEGT. The CDR3 is 13 amino acids. V gave up 0 bases and J gave up 6 bases, with 9 bases separating them. The CDR3 bases are TGTGCCAGCAGTGAAGCGCGCAGGGGCGAGCAGTACTTC. It codes for CASSEARRGEQYF.

Of note for this clone: This sample also contains other DNA sequences that code for the same CDR3. The gene calls are TRBV20-1 and TRBJ2-7; weak D call: TRBD2 (6 bases). This CDR3 is 11 amino acids long. In germline, CDR1 is DFQATT, CDR2 SNEGSKA (reference sequence). V lost 5 bases, J lost 2 bases, and 7 bases lay in between. CDR3 in amino acids: CSAGGAYEQYF. The CDR3 DNA follows: TGCAGTGCTGGCGGGGCCTACGAGCAGTACTTC.

The chain joins TRBV6-5 to TRBJ2-7; TRBD1 matches at 9 bases. The V segment lost 5 bases and the J segment 0 bases; nucleotides outside the gene matches: 2. CDR1 and CDR2 (germline): MNHEY, SVGAGI. CDR3 size: 14 residues. CDR3: CASSQTGGSYEQYF. DNA for the CDR3: TGTGCCAGCAGTCAGACAGGGGGCTCCTACGAGCAGTACTTC.

As to this clone: Other DNA sequences in the same sample also yield this CDR3. This chain links TRBV18 with TRBJ1-4, with D possibly matching TRBD1 (5 bases). Trimming removed 3 bases from V and 0 bases from J, with 8 bases in between. The CDR3 has 15 amino acids. The germline V gene encodes CDR1 KGHSH and CDR2 LQKENI. In nucleotides, the CDR3 is TGTGCCAGCTCACCTCAGGGATCAACTAATGAAAAACTGTTTTTT. It yields the protein CASSPQGSTNEKLFF.

The chain recombines TRBV9 with TRBJ2-2, with 8 bases lining up with TRBD2. Germline values: CDR1 SGDLS, CDR2 YYNGEE. Unmatched junction bases numbered 7, after V lost 0 bases and J lost 0 bases. The CDR3 runs 18 residues. The DNA of the CDR3 is TGTGCCAGCAGCGTAGGGGCCCGGGGACTAGCGAACACCGGGGAGCTGTTTTTT. Protein product: CASSVGARGLANTGELFF. Using reference TRBV9 and TRBJ2-2 for the parts outside the CDR3, the full variable domain is DSGVTQTPKHLITATGQRVTLRCSPRSGDLSVYWYQQSLDQGLQFLIQYYNGEERAKGNILERFSAQQFPDLHSELNLSSLELGDSALYFCASSVGARGLANTGELFFGEGSRLTVL.

CDR3 amino acids: CASSPRGGFGKLFF. The DNA of the CDR3 is TGTGCCAGCAGCCCCCGGGGAGGGTTTGGAAAACTGTTTTTT. The chain recombines TRBV7-7 with TRBJ1-4; D uncertain. V lost 5 bases and J lost 10, with 17 bases in between. The CDR3 has 14 residues. CDR1 and CDR2 (germline): SSHAT, FNYEAQ (reference sequence).

The V gene is TRBV4-1, the J gene TRBJ2-7, with 10 bases lining up with TRBD1. V was pared by 4 bases and J by 4 bases, with 1 base of the junction left unmatched. CDR1 and CDR2 from the germline V gene are MGHRA and YSYEKL. The CDR3 sequence is 13 residues long. CDR3: CASSRDRGYEQYF. The CDR3 nucleotides are TGCGCCAGCAGCCGGGACAGGGGATACGAGCAGTACTTC.

The rearrangement links TRBV10-2 to TRBJ2-7; D might be TRBD2 (5 bases). From germline, CDR1 is WSHSY and CDR2 SAAADI. V dropped 2 bases and J dropped 6 bases, with 17 bases sitting between them. This CDR3 is 15 amino acids long. The CDR3 region is CASSELSEPALEQYF. The DNA for the CDR3 is TGCGCCAGCAGTGAGCTTAGCGAGCCTGCTCTCGAGCAGTACTTC.

This rearrangement joins TRBV4-2 to TRBJ2-7, with 10 bases that match TRBD1. J was trimmed by 3 bases and V by 2 bases; bases with no gene match: 4. CDR3 length: 15 amino acids. Germline V lookup: CDR1 LGHNA, CDR2 YNFKEQ. In DNA, the CDR3 is TGTGCCAGCAGCCAACAGGGACAGGGGAACTACGAGCAGTACTTC. This sequence encodes CASSQQGQGNYEQYF.